What follows are 6 T cell receptor beta chains derived from one specimen sequenced in a study of shared clonotypes between healthy human individuals. Repertoires were generated with immunoSEQ multiplex PCR, while TCRdb's copy carries only in-frame clones and drops some. The sample lists roughly 1,800,000 clones, approximately 95% occurring once. Naive CD8 isolation took CD45RO-negative cells positively selected for CCR7 and excluded terminally differentiated effector memory CD45RA+ cells. The specimen was naive CD8+ T cells sorted from blood. These receptors were obtained from a man aged 18 to 29 in good health.

The CDR3: CASSNLGADEKLFF. In DNA, the CDR3 is TGCGCCAGCAGCAATCTAGGGGCCGATGAAAAACTGTTTTTT. This chain joins TRBV4-1 and TRBJ1-4, with D perhaps matching TRBD1 (5 bases). CDR3 size: 14 residues. Germline V gene lookup returns CDR1 MGHRA and CDR2 YSYEKL. Trimming took 5 bases from V and 6 from J, leaving 13 bases between them.

Regarding this clone: Different DNA sequences within this sample yield the same CDR3. As DNA, the CDR3 is TGCGCCAGCAGCCAGGCCGGGACAGGGGGCGGCGAGCAGTACTTC. Translation gives CASSQAGTGGGEQYF. This chain links TRBV4-1 with TRBJ2-7, with TRBD1 matching 12 bases. This CDR3 contains 15 residues. Germline CDR1 and CDR2: MGHRA and YSYEKL. Losses at the gene ends were 3 bases for V and 6 bases for J; bases not matched to a gene: 6.

The table lists this clone with a few counts. Additional DNA sequences in this sample encode the identical CDR3. The V and J genes are TRBV5-4 and TRBJ1-4; a weak D match, TRBD1 (6 bases). The CDR3 runs to 15 residues. V lost 4 bases to trimming and J lost 0 bases, with 10 bases between them. Germline-derived CDR1 and CDR2 are SGHNT and YYREEE (reference sequence). For the CDR3, the DNA is TGTGCCAGCAGCCTCAGGGGTGCAACTAATGAAAAACTGTTTTTT. It specifies CASSLRGATNEKLFF.

The chain recombines TRBV6-1 with TRBJ1-3; D might be TRBD1 (6 bases). The CDR3 extends over 16 amino acids. Germline CDR1 is MNHNS and CDR2 is SASEGT. V was pared by 3 bases and J by 0 bases, with 12 bases between. CDR3 DNA sequence: TGTGCCAGCAGTGATCCAGGGGCAGTCTCTGGAAACACCATATATTTT. This gives the protein CASSDPGAVSGNTIYF.

The V and J genes are TRBV5-4 and TRBJ1-2; the match to TRBD1 covers 7 bases. The germline V gene has CDR1 SGHNT and CDR2 YYREEE (reference sequence). The ends lost 1 base at V and 7 bases at J; junction bases unmatched: 1. This CDR3 is built from 12 residues. The CDR3 protein is CASSLQGGGYTF. The DNA of the CDR3 is TGTGCCAGCAGCTTGCAGGGGGGTGGCTACACCTTC.

This sequence joins TRBV28 and TRBJ2-5; the D gene is possibly TRBD2 (5 bases). The CDR3 has 18 amino acids. V was pared by 3 bases and J by 1 base, with 21 bases between. Germline V gene lookup returns CDR1 MDHEN and CDR2 SYDVKM. The CDR3, as DNA: TGTGCCAGCAGTTTGAGGGAAGGGTTGCCCCTTATCCAAGAGACCCAGTACTTC. Its protein is CASSLREGLPLIQETQYF.